This TCR beta chain comes out of a study of T cells in localized non-small cell lung cancer. Clones were read by immunoSEQ multiplex PCR, and TCRdb kept only the in-frame ones, dropping some. The data contain about 24,000 clones, roughly 84% of them singletons. There are 13 residues in the CDR3. Per the germline V gene, CDR1 is MNHNS and CDR2 is SASEGT. V lost 4 bases, J lost 7 bases, and 13 bases lay in between. Broader study findings: Turning up in adjacent lung were a median approximately 60 of the top 100 tumor clones.

A single count supports this clone. The antigen is unknown. The clonotype originates from a man between 40 and 70 years old with stage II lung adenocarcinoma. The sequences come from PBMCs, collected before any cancer treatment. The chain is built from TRBV6-1 and TRBJ2-5; maybe TRBD1 (6 bases). The CDR3: CASSAGESGTQYF. CDR3 in DNA: TGTGCCAGCAGTGCAGGGGAGTCGGGGACCCAGTACTTC.